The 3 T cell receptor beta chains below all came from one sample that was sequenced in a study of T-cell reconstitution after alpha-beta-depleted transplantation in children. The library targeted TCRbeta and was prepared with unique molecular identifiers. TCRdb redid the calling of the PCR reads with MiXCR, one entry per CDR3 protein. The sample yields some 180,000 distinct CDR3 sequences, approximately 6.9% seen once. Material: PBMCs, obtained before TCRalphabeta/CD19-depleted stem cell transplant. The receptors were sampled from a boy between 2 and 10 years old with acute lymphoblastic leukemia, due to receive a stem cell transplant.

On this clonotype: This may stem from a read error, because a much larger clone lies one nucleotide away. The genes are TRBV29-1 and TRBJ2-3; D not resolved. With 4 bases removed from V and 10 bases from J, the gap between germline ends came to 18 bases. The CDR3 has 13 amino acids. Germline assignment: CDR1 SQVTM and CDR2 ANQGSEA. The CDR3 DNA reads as TGCAGCGTTGCCACTAACCGCGCTGATGCGCAGTATTTT. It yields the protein CSVATNRADAQYF.

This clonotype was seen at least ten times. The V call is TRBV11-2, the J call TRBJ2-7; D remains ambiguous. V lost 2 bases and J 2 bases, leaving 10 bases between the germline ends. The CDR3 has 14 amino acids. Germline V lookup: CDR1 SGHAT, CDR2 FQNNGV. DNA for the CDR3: TGTGCCAGCAGCTTATTTGATTCCCCCTACGAGCAGTACTTC. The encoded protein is CASSLFDSPYEQYF.

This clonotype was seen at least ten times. The CDR3 bases are TGTGCCAGCAGCCAGGTGGGCACAGATACGCAGTATTTT. It codes for CASSQVGTDTQYF. The rearrangement links TRBV7-2 to TRBJ2-3; D not resolved. The V end lost 5 bases, the J end lost 1 base, and 7 bases lay between the germline ends. Germline CDR1 and CDR2: SGHTA and FQGNSA. The CDR3 is 13 amino acids.